Detailed here is one T cell receptor beta chain. Germline V gives CDR1 ENHRY, CDR2 SYGVKD. This CDR3 has 15 residues. With V trimmed by 6 bases and J by 6 bases, 9 bases remained unmatched. This specimen comes from a study of blood T cell repertoires in COVID-19. Clones were read by immunoSEQ multiplex PCR, and TCRdb kept only the in-frame ones, dropping some. The sample lists 45,000 to 60,000 clones, 70% to 90% occurring once. This TCR derives from a man aged 55 to 70 with acute or convalescent COVID-19. The chain uses TRBV10-3 and TRBJ2-7, with 12 bases aligning to TRBD2. Sequenced sample: peripheral blood. Here the CDR3 reads CAIRNELAGGGEQYF. The CDR3 DNA reads TGTGCCATCAGGAACGAACTAGCGGGGGGCGGCGAGCAGTACTTC.